These 8 T cell receptor beta chains came from one sample sequenced in a study of identical twins. TCRdb reprocessed the 5' RACE reads with MiXCR, giving one entry per CDR3 protein. The data contain about 220,000 distinct CDR3 sequences, over 5% of them singletons. The same sample was also used in a study of T cells expressing NK-cell markers.

Sequenced input: CD8+ T cells sorted from blood. These receptors all stem from a woman aged 18-30 years in good health.

The chain couples TRBV11-2 to TRBJ1-1; D is perhaps TRBD1 (6 bases). This CDR3 contains 13 residues. The germline V gene encodes CDR1 SGHAT and CDR2 FQNNGV. V was shortened by 5 bases and J by 11 bases, with 18 bases between the two germline ends. CDR3 bases: TGTGCCAGCAGCCTCCGGGACATCTTCGAGGCTTTCTTT. Its translation: CASSLRDIFEAFF.

Ten or more counts support this clonotype. V is TRBV6-5 and J is TRBJ1-4; tentatively, D is TRBD1 (5 bases). Germline lookup yields CDR1 MNHEY and CDR2 SVGAGI. The CDR3 covers 15 residues. V was clipped by 0 bases and J by 10 bases, with 15 bases between them. The CDR3 region has the DNA TGTGCCAGCAGTTACTCGGGGGACGAGGCTGCAAAACTGTTTTTT. Translation: CASSYSGDEAAKLFF.

The sample holds one count of this clonotype. This sequence may be a read error, since a much larger clone differs from it by one base. The chain is built from TRBV12-3 or TRBV12-4 and TRBJ2-1; TRBD2 is a possible D gene (6 bases). The ends were cut back, 3 bases at V and 10 bases at J, with 13 bases in the middle. The CDR3 spans 13 residues. The CDR3 sequence: CASSFLGRLEQFF. For the CDR3, the DNA is TGTGCCAGCAGTTTCCTGGGGAGGCTCGAGCAGTTCTTC.

The chain joins TRBV11-2 to TRBJ2-7; D possibly matches TRBD1 or TRBD2 (5 bases each). V dropped 5 bases and J dropped 6 bases, with 17 bases sitting between them. Germline assignment: CDR1 SGHAT and CDR2 FQNNGV. The CDR3 loop spans 14 amino acids. CDR3 DNA: TGTGCCAGCAGCCCGGGGCTGGGAGTCAGCGAGCAGTACTTC. Translating gives CASSPGLGVSEQYF. Filled out from reference TRBV11-2 and TRBJ2-7, the complete variable domain reads EAGVAQSPRYKIIEKRQSVAFWCNPISGHATLYWYQQILGQGPKLLIQFQNNGVVDDSQLPKDRFSAERLKGVDSTLKIQPAKLEDSAVYLCASSPGLGVSEQYFGPGTRLTVT.

This clonotype was observed a handful of times. The CDR3 DNA reads TGTGCCAGCAGACTAAGCCATCAGCCCCAGCATTTT. This translates into CASRLSHQPQHF. The chain is built from TRBV6-6 and TRBJ1-5; no clear D. This CDR3 contains 12 residues. The V end was cut by 6 bases, the J end by 5 bases, with 8 bases between. In germline, CDR1 is MNHNY, CDR2 SVGAGI (reference sequence).

There are many counts of this clonotype. J is TRBJ2-2 and V is TRBV6-5; 14 bases are shared with TRBD2. The V gene's germline CDR1 is MNHEY and CDR2 SVGAGI. CDR3 length equals 18 residues. With 3 bases clipped from V and 8 bases from J, the junction kept 11 bases outside the gene matches. The CDR3 loop is CASSYLLGLAGDYGELFF. As DNA, the CDR3 is TGTGCCAGCAGTTATCTTTTGGGACTAGCGGGAGATTATGGGGAGCTGTTTTTT.

The rearrangement uses TRBV7-9 and TRBJ2-7, with D unresolved. Looked up from germline, CDR1 is SEHNR and CDR2 is FQNEAQ (reference sequence). Trimming cost V 6 bases and J 5 bases, with 17 bases left between them. This CDR3 contains 14 residues. CDR3 DNA: TGTGCCAGCAGTCCAGCTTACGGGCGGAACGAGCAGTACTTC. Its protein product is CASSPAYGRNEQYF.

The chain links TRBV18 to TRBJ1-1; TRBD1 is a possible D gene (6 bases). Germline values: CDR1 KGHSH, CDR2 LQKENI. V was clipped by 3 bases and J by 5 bases, with 19 bases between them. The CDR3 runs 16 residues. The CDR3 is CASSPLGGQGLTEAFF. CDR3 DNA: TGTGCCAGCTCACCGCTCGGGGGGCAGGGGTTGACTGAAGCTTTCTTT.